Only a few counts were recorded for the clone carrying this T cell receptor beta chain. Its antigen is unknown. The CDR3 is made up of 18 amino acids. Trimming cost V 2 bases and J 3 bases; bases outside gene matches: 13. CDR1 and CDR2 (germline): LGHDT, YNNKEL (reference sequence). Using RNA template, CDR3s of TCR alpha and beta were amplified with iRepertoire arm-PCR. For one-step reverse transcription and amplification, roughly 85-450 ng of tissue mRNA or PBMC total RNA was used. TCRdb called the multiplex PCR reads again in MiXCR, with one record for every CDR3 protein. The table has about 110,000 distinct CDR3 sequences, under 30% seen once. This sample is part of a study of glioma-infiltrating T cells. General study points: Very few CDR3 sequences were shared between tissue and blood. Above-expected tissue-blood divergence occurred in all gliomas, most in low-grade ones.

This TCR was sampled from a human donor with low-grade glioma or glioblastoma, undergoing nonglioma brain surgery, or in good health (not recorded which). The gene calls are TRBV3-1 and TRBJ2-7; TRBD2 matches 10 bases. The sequenced material came from glioma tissue, nonneoplastic brain tissue, or PBMCs (not recorded which). The CDR3 loop is CASSQTTTGTSDDYEQYF. The CDR3 DNA reads TGTGCCAGCAGCCAAACCACAACCGGGACTAGCGACGACTACGAGCAGTACTTC.